This T cell receptor beta chain comes out of a study of control samples from healthy donors and cancer patients. Sequencing used immunoSEQ multiplex PCR; TCRdb keeps in-frame clones, though not all of them. The sample records approximately 120,000 clones, about 90% being singletons. The ends were cut back, 0 bases at V and 2 bases at J, with 8 bases in the middle. The CDR3 spans 14 residues. CDR1 and CDR2 (germline): SGDLS, YYNGEE. Sequenced material: blood. This chain connects TRBV9 to TRBJ2-5, with D unresolved. This TCR came from a man aged 18 to 30 in good health. DNA for the CDR3: TGTGCCAGCAGCGTAGGGGGATGGCAAGAGACCCAGTACTTC. It specifies CASSVGGWQETQYF.